The 32 T cell receptor beta chains below all came from one sample that was sequenced in a study of CD8 T cells in Susac syndrome. The RNA input was about 0.45 to 1 ug, and it was reverse transcribed with random hexamers. TCRdb redid the calling of the immunoSEQ multiplex PCR reads with MiXCR, one entry per CDR3 protein. The sample shows a few hundred thousand distinct CDR3 sequences, approximately 95% of them seen only once. Sequencing input: CD4+ T cells from PBMCs. All receptors derive from a human donor with multiple sclerosis.

V gene TRBV6-6 combines with J gene TRBJ2-3; D call uncertain. The CDR3 consists of 14 residues. The V and J ends lost 0 bases and 4 bases respectively, with 8 bases between them. The germline gives CDR1 MNHNY, CDR2 SVGAGI (reference sequence). CDR3 in amino acids: CASSYSPKSDTQYF. CDR3 coding DNA: TGTGCCAGCAGTTACTCCCCGAAGTCAGATACGCAGTATTTT.

The count of this clonotype is one. The chain links TRBV19 to TRBJ2-7; 7 bases match TRBD1. The germline gives CDR1 LNHDA, CDR2 SQIVND (reference sequence). J gave up 2 bases and V 6 bases, and 16 bases lay outside the gene matches. This CDR3 is 17 amino acids long. The CDR3 loop reads CASSYEFTGTATYEQYF. The DNA of the CDR3 is TGTGCCAGTAGCTACGAATTTACCGGGACAGCAACCTACGAGCAGTACTTC.

The chain uses TRBV6-5 and TRBJ1-1; 7 bases are shared with TRBD1. The CDR3 covers 15 residues. Germline lookup yields CDR1 MNHEY and CDR2 SVGAGI. J gave up 3 bases and V 6 bases, and 10 bases lay outside the gene matches. CDR3 residues: CASSRRQGSDTEAFF. The CDR3, as DNA: TGTGCCAGCAGCCGAAGACAGGGCTCGGACACTGAAGCTTTCTTT.

This clonotype was detected once. J is TRBJ1-6 and V is TRBV23-1, with no clear D. TRBV23-1 is labeled an ORF, and its function is uncertain. The CDR3 contains 14 residues. V gave up 10 bases and J gave up 5 bases, with 15 bases separating them. The CDR3 sequence: CATPSGRHNSPLHF. The CDR3 coding sequence is TGCGCCACCCCCTCGGGTAGGCATAATTCACCCCTCCACTTT.

The rearrangement uses TRBV12-3 or TRBV12-4 and TRBJ2-1; D possibly corresponds to TRBD1 (5 bases). The ends were cut back, 3 bases at V and 5 bases at J, with 11 bases in the middle. The CDR3 length is 14 residues. As DNA, the CDR3 is TGTGCCAGCAGTTTGGGGCAGTTTGACAATGAGCAGTTCTTC. The encoded protein is CASSLGQFDNEQFF.

This clonotype was seen only once. This chain's CDR3 is CASSQVRPSAPSEQYF. CDR3 DNA: TGTGCCAGCAGCCAAGTGCGGCCCTCGGCCCCCAGCGAGCAGTACTTC. The chain carries TRBV3-1 and TRBJ2-7; D unresolved. Germline values: CDR1 LGHDT, CDR2 YNNKEL (reference sequence). V was clipped by 1 base and J by 6 bases, with 19 bases between them. The CDR3 sequence is 16 residues long.

The V gene is TRBV3-1, the J gene TRBJ1-1; D may be TRBD1 (6 bases). This CDR3 spans 14 amino acids. V gave up 6 bases and J gave up 5 bases, with 16 bases separating them. Per the germline V gene, CDR1 is LGHDT and CDR2 is YNNKEL (reference sequence). CDR3 region: CASRVTGSGTEAFF. The CDR3, as DNA: TGTGCCAGCAGGGTTACAGGGAGCGGGACTGAAGCTTTCTTT.

V is TRBV29-1 and J is TRBJ1-1; D not resolved. From germline, CDR1 is SQVTM and CDR2 ANQGSEA. This CDR3 has 12 amino acids. V was clipped by 4 bases and J by 4 bases, with 10 bases between them. As DNA, the CDR3 is TGCAGCGTTGGCCGGGGAGGCACTGAAGCTTTCTTT. Protein sequence: CSVGRGGTEAFF.

The chain joins TRBV15 to TRBJ2-1, with TRBD1 as a possible D gene (5 bases). This CDR3 spans 14 amino acids. Germline-derived CDR1 and CDR2 are LNHNV and YYDKDF (reference sequence). V was clipped by 0 bases and J by 7 bases, with 10 bases between them. The CDR3 here is CATSRERGRNEQFF. CDR3 DNA: TGTGCCACCAGCAGAGAAAGGGGTCGGAATGAGCAGTTCTTC.

The genes are TRBV20-1 and TRBJ1-1; D remains unclear. This CDR3 region has 12 residues. Germline lookup yields CDR1 DFQATT and CDR2 SNEGSKA (reference sequence). V shed 4 bases and J shed 1 base, with 7 bases lying between them. CDR3 sequence (DNA): TGCAGTGCTATTTCCGGGAACACTGAAGCTTTCTTT. Translated, it gives CSAISGNTEAFF.

The chain links TRBV4-1 to TRBJ2-7; D not resolved. CDR1 and CDR2 from the germline V gene are MGHRA and YSYEKL. Trimming removed 4 bases at V and 0 bases at J, with 13 bases between. This CDR3 is 15 amino acids long. CDR3 sequence (DNA): TGCGCCAGCAGCCGTGCAGACGGTAGCTCCTACGAGCAGTACTTC. Residues: CASSRADGSSYEQYF.

This clonotype came up once. V is TRBV30 and J is TRBJ2-3; TRBD2 agrees at 8 bases. The CDR3 has 16 residues. Germline V CDR1 and CDR2: GTSNPN, SVGIG (reference sequence). Trimming at V came to 1 base and at J to 6 bases, leaving 12 bases not matched to a gene. CDR3 residues: CAWSGVAGGVGDTQYF. Here the CDR3 DNA reads TGTGCCTGGAGTGGGGTGGCGGGAGGCGTCGGTGATACGCAGTATTTT.

This clonotype was seen only a few times. V is TRBV7-9 and J is TRBJ2-3; D is ambiguous. The CDR3 totals 14 residues. CDR1 and CDR2 from the germline V gene are SEHNR and FQNEAQ (reference sequence). The ends were cut back, 6 bases at V and 0 bases at J, with 10 bases in the middle. CDR3 bases: TGTGCCAGCAGTTTAAAAGGGAGCACAGATACGCAGTATTTT. Protein product: CASSLKGSTDTQYF.

The gene calls are TRBV20-1 and TRBJ2-7; D is possibly TRBD1 (6 bases). V was shortened by 3 bases and J by 2 bases, with 8 bases between the two germline ends. CDR3 length: 12 residues. Looked up from germline, CDR1 is DFQATT and CDR2 is SNEGSKA (reference sequence). The CDR3 reads CSASTGTYEQYF. The CDR3 nucleotides are TGCAGTGCTAGCACAGGGACCTACGAGCAGTACTTC.

The chain uses TRBV29-1 and TRBJ2-7; maybe TRBD2 (6 bases). V gave up 4 bases and J gave up 4 bases, with 14 bases separating them. Germline V gene sequence: CDR1 SQVTM, CDR2 ANQGSEA. The CDR3 is 13 residues long. In nucleotides, the CDR3 is TGCAGCGTTGGGGGGGTCCTCCTTTACGAGCAGTACTTC. Translated, it gives CSVGGVLLYEQYF.

The DNA for the CDR3 is TGTGCCTGGAGTCGGACAGGGGTATATGGCTACACCTTC. Protein: CAWSRTGVYGYTF. The V call is TRBV30, the J call TRBJ1-2; 9 nucleotides match TRBD1. J lost 5 bases, V lost 2 bases, and 3 bases had no gene match. This CDR3 region has 13 residues. Germline V gives CDR1 GTSNPN, CDR2 SVGIG (reference sequence). The full variable domain, rest sourced from reference TRBV30 and TRBJ1-2, is SQTIHQWPATLVQPVGSPLSLECTVEGTSNPNLYWYRQAAGRGLQLLFYSVGIGQISSEVPQNLSASRPQDRQFILSSKKLLLSDSGFYLCAWSRTGVYGYTFGSGTRLTVV.

The sample holds one count of this clonotype. This chain uses TRBV6-5 with TRBJ2-7, with TRBD1 identical over 8 bases. The germline V gene encodes CDR1 MNHEY and CDR2 SVGAGI. This CDR3 comprises 14 residues. V dropped 8 bases and J dropped 3; count of bases not matched to a gene: 9. The CDR3 coding sequence is TGTGCCAGCCGGCCCCCCACAGGGGGCTACGAGCAGTACTTC. The encoded protein is CASRPPTGGYEQYF.

The chain links TRBV5-6 to TRBJ1-2; no reliable D call. CDR1 and CDR2 from the germline V gene are SGHDT and YYEEEE. The CDR3 extends over 14 amino acids. The germline V and J ends were trimmed by 4 bases and 4 bases, with 14 bases remaining between them. The CDR3 sequence is CASSPGGGGYGYTF. In nucleotides, the CDR3 is TGTGCCAGCAGCCCAGGTGGAGGAGGCTATGGCTACACCTTC. Full variable domain (remainder filled in from reference TRBV5-6 and TRBJ1-2): DAGVTQSPTHLIKTRGQQVTLRCSPKSGHDTVSWYQQALGQGPQFIFQYYEEEERQRGNFPDRFSGHQFPNYSSELNVNALLLGDSALYLCASSPGGGGYGYTFGSGTRLTVV.

The rearrangement joins TRBV20-1 to TRBJ2-5, with unresolved D. V was clipped by 6 bases and J by 0 bases, with 5 bases between them. In germline, CDR1 is DFQATT, CDR2 SNEGSKA (reference sequence). CDR3 size: 11 residues. CDR3 DNA: TGCAGTGCCAGATACCAAGAGACCCAGTACTTC. Residues: CSARYQETQYF.

The CDR3 reads CALGTQLGGYTF. CDR3 nucleotides: TGTGCCCTAGGGACACAGCTAGGTGGCTACACCTTC. The chain combines TRBV28 with TRBJ1-2, with D possibly TRBD1 on 6 matching bases. Germline V gene sequence: CDR1 MDHEN, CDR2 SYDVKM. The length of the CDR3 is 12 residues. The V end lost 11 bases, the J end lost 7 bases, and 17 bases lay between the germline ends.

The chain combines TRBV7-3 with TRBJ2-7; no reliable D call. With 5 bases removed from V and 2 bases from J, the gap between germline ends came to 16 bases. The CDR3 length is 15 residues. Germline assignment: CDR1 SGHTA and CDR2 FQGTGA. The CDR3 DNA reads TGTGCCAGCAGCCCCGGACCAACCGATACCTACGAGCAGTACTTC. Residues: CASSPGPTDTYEQYF.

DNA of the CDR3: TGCAGCGTGGGAAAACTAGCGGGAGGGCCTGGTGAGCAGTTCTTC. Its protein is CSVGKLAGGPGEQFF. V gene TRBV29-1 combines with J gene TRBJ2-1, with TRBD2 matching 13 bases. Germline CDR1 reads SQVTM; CDR2 reads ANQGSEA. The CDR3 runs 15 residues. V shed 6 bases, J shed 9 bases, and the junction held 11 bases outside the gene matches.

CDR3 sequence: CASSVISRTDTQYF. In DNA form, the CDR3 reads TGTGCCAGCAGCGTAATTAGTAGGACAGATACGCAGTATTTT. The V and J genes are TRBV9 and TRBJ2-3; D is unresolved. In germline, CDR1 is SGDLS, CDR2 YYNGEE. The ends were cut back, 1 base at V and 3 bases at J, with 9 bases in the middle. This CDR3 region has 14 residues. The full variable domain, in which reference TRBV9 and TRBJ2-3 provide the parts outside the CDR3, is DSGVTQTPKHLITATGQRVTLRCSPRSGDLSVYWYQQSLDQGLQFLIQYYNGEERAKGNILERFSAQQFPDLHSELNLSSLELGDSALYFCASSVISRTDTQYFGPGTRLTVL.

This chain connects TRBV24-1 to TRBJ2-3, with TRBD2 matching over 7 bases. The V gene end was trimmed by 4 bases and the J gene end by 1 base; junction bases not matched to a gene: 4. CDR1 is KGHDR, CDR2 SFDVKD, per germline. CDR3 length equals 15 residues. The CDR3 region has the DNA TGTGCCACCAGTGACGCTAGCGGCCGCACAGATACGCAGTATTTT. It encodes CATSDASGRTDTQYF.

The chain carries TRBV7-3 and TRBJ1-1; TRBD1 aligns across 9 bases. This CDR3 spans 14 amino acids. Germline V gene lookup returns CDR1 SGHTA and CDR2 FQGTGA. V was clipped by 6 bases and J by 2 bases; unmatched bases: 4. The chain's CDR3 is CASRPGQGNTEAFF. The CDR3 DNA reads TGTGCCAGCAGGCCGGGACAGGGCAACACTGAAGCTTTCTTT.

The CDR3 sequence is CASSRTRGTEAFF. In DNA form, the CDR3 reads TGTGCCAGCAGCCGAACTAGGGGCACTGAAGCTTTCTTT. V is TRBV2 and J is TRBJ1-1, with D possibly being TRBD1 (5 bases). CDR1 is SNHLY and CDR2 is FYNNEI in the germline V gene. Trimming removed 6 bases from V and 4 bases from J, with 12 bases in between. The CDR3 extends over 13 amino acids.

CDR3 coding DNA: TGTGCCAGCAGCTTAGCTCGGGTCACAGATACGCAGTATTTT. Translation gives CASSLARVTDTQYF. The chain recombines TRBV7-2 with TRBJ2-3; no clear D. V shed 0 bases and J shed 2 bases, with 6 bases lying between them. The CDR3 covers 14 residues. From germline, CDR1 is SGHTA and CDR2 FQGNSA.

The rearrangement joins TRBV27 to TRBJ1-2; D may be TRBD1 (5 bases). Germline assignment: CDR1 MNHEY and CDR2 SMNVEV (reference sequence). Trimming removed 3 bases at V and 5 bases at J, with 13 bases between. The CDR3 runs 14 residues. The CDR3 loop reads CASSFVGAPYGYTF. The DNA of the CDR3 is TGTGCCAGCAGTTTTGTAGGGGCTCCATATGGCTACACCTTC.

V gene TRBV20-1 combines with J gene TRBJ2-7; TRBD2 matches at 11 bases. With 6 bases clipped from V and 5 bases from J, the junction kept 6 bases outside the gene matches. The CDR3 spans 13 residues. CDR1 is DFQATT, CDR2 SNEGSKA, per germline (reference sequence). This chain's CDR3 is CSARPSGRHEQYF. CDR3 bases: TGCAGTGCGCGTCCTAGCGGGAGGCACGAGCAGTACTTC.

This clonotype was found once. The gene calls are TRBV5-1 and TRBJ2-3, with 7 bases matching TRBD1. The CDR3 consists of 14 residues. Trimming took 4 bases from V and 1 from J; bases not matched to a gene: 3. Germline V gene sequence: CDR1 SGHRS, CDR2 YFSETQ. CDR3 sequence reads: CASSNGQGTDTQYF. The DNA for the CDR3 is TGCGCCAGCAGCAACGGACAGGGCACAGATACGCAGTATTTT.

This clonotype was observed a single time. This chain links TRBV2 with TRBJ2-3; a possible D gene is TRBD2 (5 bases). The CDR3 is made up of 15 amino acids. The germline V gene encodes CDR1 SNHLY and CDR2 FYNNEI. The germline V and J ends were trimmed by 6 bases and 0 bases, with 13 bases remaining between them. The CDR3 sequence is CASRELGFSTDTQYF. In nucleotides, the CDR3 is TGTGCCAGCAGAGAACTAGGATTTAGCACAGATACGCAGTATTTT.

The V and J genes are TRBV5-6 and TRBJ1-1, with unresolved D. CDR1 is SGHDT and CDR2 is YYEEEE in the germline V gene. V gave up 0 bases and J gave up 6 bases, with 6 bases separating them. The CDR3 totals 12 residues. The CDR3: CASSLAGSEAFF. The CDR3 DNA follows: TGTGCCAGCAGCTTGGCCGGGTCTGAAGCTTTCTTT.